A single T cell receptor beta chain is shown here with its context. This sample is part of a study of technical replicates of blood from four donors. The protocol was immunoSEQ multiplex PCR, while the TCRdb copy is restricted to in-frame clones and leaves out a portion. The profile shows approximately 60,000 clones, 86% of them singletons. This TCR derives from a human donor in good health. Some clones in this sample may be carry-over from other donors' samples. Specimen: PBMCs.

The CDR3 protein is CASSQLPGQGDYGYTF. The CDR3 nucleotides are TGCGCCAGCAGCCAGTTACCGGGACAGGGGGACTATGGCTACACCTTC. The chain couples TRBV4-1 to TRBJ1-2; 11 bases line up with TRBD1. The CDR3 totals 16 residues. The V and J ends lost 3 bases and 3 bases, in that order; junction bases with no gene match: 6. Per the germline V gene, CDR1 is MGHRA and CDR2 is YSYEKL.